This T cell receptor beta chain comes out of a study of control samples from healthy donors and cancer patients. This table comes from immunoSEQ multiplex PCR, and its TCRdb copy is limited to in-frame clones, with some not included. The sample has approximately 74,000 clones; about 94% are singletons. The CDR3 covers 11 residues. V lost 11 bases and J 8 bases, leaving 15 bases between the germline ends. Looked up from germline, CDR1 is SEHNR and CDR2 is FQNEAQ (reference sequence). This chain joins TRBV7-9 and TRBJ1-2, with D tentatively TRBD1 (6 bases). The clonotype comes from a woman in her 30s in good health. The sample comprised blood. The CDR3 loop reads CAGSDRRGYTF. The CDR3 DNA reads as TGTGCCGGGTCGGACAGACGGGGCTACACCTTC.